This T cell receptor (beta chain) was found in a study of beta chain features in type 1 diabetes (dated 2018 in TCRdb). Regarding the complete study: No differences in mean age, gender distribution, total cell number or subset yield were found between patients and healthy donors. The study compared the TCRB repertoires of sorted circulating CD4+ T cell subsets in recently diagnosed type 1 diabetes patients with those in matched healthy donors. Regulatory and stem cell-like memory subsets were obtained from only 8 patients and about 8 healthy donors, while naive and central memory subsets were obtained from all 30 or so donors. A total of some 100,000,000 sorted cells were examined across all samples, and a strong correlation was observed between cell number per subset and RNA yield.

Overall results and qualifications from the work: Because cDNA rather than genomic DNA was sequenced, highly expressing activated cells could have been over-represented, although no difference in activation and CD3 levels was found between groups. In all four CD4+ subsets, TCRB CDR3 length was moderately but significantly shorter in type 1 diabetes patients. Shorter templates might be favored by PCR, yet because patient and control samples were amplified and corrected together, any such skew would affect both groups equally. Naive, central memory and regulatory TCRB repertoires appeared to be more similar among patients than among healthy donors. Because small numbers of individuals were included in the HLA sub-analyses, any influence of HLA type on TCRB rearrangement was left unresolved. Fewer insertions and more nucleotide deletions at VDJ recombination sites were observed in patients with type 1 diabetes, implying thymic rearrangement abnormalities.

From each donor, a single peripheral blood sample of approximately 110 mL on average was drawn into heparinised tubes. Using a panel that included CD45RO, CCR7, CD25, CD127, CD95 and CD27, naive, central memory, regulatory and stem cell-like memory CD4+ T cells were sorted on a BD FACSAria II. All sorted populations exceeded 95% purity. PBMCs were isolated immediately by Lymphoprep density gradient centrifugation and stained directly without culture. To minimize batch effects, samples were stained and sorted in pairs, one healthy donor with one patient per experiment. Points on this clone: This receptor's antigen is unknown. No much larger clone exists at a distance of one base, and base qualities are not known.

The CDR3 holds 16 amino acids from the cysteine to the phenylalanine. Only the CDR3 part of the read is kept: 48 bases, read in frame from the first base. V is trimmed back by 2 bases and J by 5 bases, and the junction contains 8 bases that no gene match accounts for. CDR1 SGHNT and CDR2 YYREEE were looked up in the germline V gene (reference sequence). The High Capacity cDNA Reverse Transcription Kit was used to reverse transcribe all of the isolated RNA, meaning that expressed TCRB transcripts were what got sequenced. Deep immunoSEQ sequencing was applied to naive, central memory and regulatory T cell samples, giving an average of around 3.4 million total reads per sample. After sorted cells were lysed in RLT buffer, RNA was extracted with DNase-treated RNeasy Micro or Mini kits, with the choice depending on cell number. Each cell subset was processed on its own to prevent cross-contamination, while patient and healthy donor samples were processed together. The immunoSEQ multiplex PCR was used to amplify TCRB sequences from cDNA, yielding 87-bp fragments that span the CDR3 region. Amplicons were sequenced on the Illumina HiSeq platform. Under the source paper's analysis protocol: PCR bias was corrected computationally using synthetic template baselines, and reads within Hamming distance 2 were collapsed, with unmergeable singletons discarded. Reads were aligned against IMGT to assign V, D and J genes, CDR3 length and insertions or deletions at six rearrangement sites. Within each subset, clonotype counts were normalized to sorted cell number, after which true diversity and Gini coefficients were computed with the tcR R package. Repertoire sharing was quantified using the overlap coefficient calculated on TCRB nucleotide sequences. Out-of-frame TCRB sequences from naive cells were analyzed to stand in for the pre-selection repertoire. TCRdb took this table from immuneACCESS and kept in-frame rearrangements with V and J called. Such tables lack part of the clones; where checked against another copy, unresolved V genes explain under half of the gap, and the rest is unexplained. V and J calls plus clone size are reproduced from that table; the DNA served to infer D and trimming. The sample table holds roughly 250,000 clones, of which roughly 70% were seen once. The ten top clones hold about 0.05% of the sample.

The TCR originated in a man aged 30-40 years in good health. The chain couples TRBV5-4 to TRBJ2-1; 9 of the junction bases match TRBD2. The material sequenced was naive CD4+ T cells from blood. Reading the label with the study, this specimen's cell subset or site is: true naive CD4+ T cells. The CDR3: CASSFIAGGLDNEQFF. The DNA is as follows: TGTGCCAGCAGCTTCATCGCGGGAGGGCTGGACAATGAGCAGTTCTTC.